Detailed here is one TCR beta chain. The entry originates in a study of blood T cell repertoires in COVID-19. Overall study: Donors in the United States, Italy and Spain gave samples during acute or convalescent COVID-19. PBMCs, B-cell-depleted T cells, or T cells provided the cDNA or gDNA that made up the material.

While infection was still active, Seattle patients were enrolled and then followed longitudinally. Original handling: Amplification with reference gene primers provided the estimates of nucleated cell counts. Profiled with immunoSEQ multiplex PCR; TCRdb holds only in-frame clones, not every one. The V and J calls and clone size are taken from that table; D and trimming were inferred from the DNA. Of about 130,000 clones in the sample, around 79% were seen once. This clonotype was sampled from a woman between 70 and 85 years old with COVID-19, enrolled during active disease. The source material was peripheral blood.

The CDR3 loop is CASKLEGNQPQHF. The CDR3 region has the DNA TGTGCCAGTAAGTTGGAGGGCAATCAGCCCCAGCATTTT. V gene TRBV19 combines with J gene TRBJ1-5; no reliable D call. V dropped 7 bases and J dropped 2 bases, with 9 bases sitting between them. Germline assignment: CDR1 LNHDA and CDR2 SQIVND (reference sequence). This CDR3 comprises 13 residues.